The clone carrying this T cell receptor (beta chain) was found a few times. Its target is unknown. This CDR3 is built from 16 residues. The V gene's germline CDR1 is WNHNN and CDR2 SYGVQD (reference sequence). V lost 0 bases to trimming and J lost 0 bases, with 10 bases between them. This record belongs to a study of beta chain features in type 1 diabetes. Study results and limitations: High-TCR-expressing cells could be over-represented by cDNA sequencing. Moderate but significant shortening of TCRB CDR3s was recorded in all four CD4+ subsets from Type 1 diabetes patients.

The whole isolated RNA underwent reverse transcription, so sequencing captured expressed TCRB transcripts. Data came from immunoSEQ multiplex PCR; TCRdb stores just in-frame clones and leaves some out. The data show 300,000 or so clones, with approximately 9.9% seen just once and roughly 1% held by the top ten. This receptor was obtained from a man between 25 and 39 years old with type 1 diabetes. The sequenced sample consisted of central memory CD4+ T cells from blood. This chain connects TRBV10-1 to TRBJ2-3, with TRBD2 as a possible D gene (5 bases). CDR3 region: CASSESLDPSTDTQYF. CDR3 in DNA: TGCGCCAGCAGTGAGTCACTAGACCCTAGCACAGATACGCAGTATTTT.